This T cell receptor (beta chain) stems from a study of cytomegalovirus exposure and HLA in healthy donors listed by TCRdb under 2017. With regard to the full study: An earlier analysis of 550 to 700 of the donors reported roughly 270 Gb of sequence data and about 100 million unique TCR beta sequences from about 200 million T cells. Using immunosequencing, the study profiled T cell repertoires from around 670 subjects and related those repertoires to cytomegalovirus serostatus. An early release that covered about 600 HLA-typed donors contained around 330 gigabases of sequencing data and tens of millions of unique TCR sequences. Roughly 5 DR-DQ haplotypes were handled as single units for association and clustering because linkage in the cohort was strong. Every repertoire in the discovery cohort had been generated on one and the same sequencing platform. The study aimed to test whether signatures of past pathogen exposure could be identified by cataloging public T cell receptors. To predict cytomegalovirus infection status, the study brought together high-throughput TCR immunosequencing, statistical association of individual TCRs with disease status, and machine learning. A later genetic analysis took genome-wide SNP genotypes for about 65% of the 666 donors and used that subset as a discovery cohort. On average, about 240,000 unique TCR beta nucleotide sequences were sequenced per donor among more than 350 genotyped donors of the cohort, with roughly 19% of those sequences being non-productive. Donor age, sex, ethnicity and CMV serostatus were compiled alongside the repertoire data. Rather than drawing on any new phenotypic data, the later analysis identified candidate immune exposures from TCR beta sequences and the way those sequences occurred across donors. Of the roughly 390 genotyped donors, 80% to 90% were placed in the genetic ancestry cluster associated with self-reported Caucasian donors. The number of donors typed differed by locus, with about 629-630 for A, B, C, DRB1 and DQB1, around 500 for DQA1, 600 to 610 for DPA1, and about 450 for DPB1. Both class I and class II loci were covered by HLA typing, at four-digit resolution. A separate validation cohort of about 110 different subjects was used in addition to the approximately 700-subject first cohort. An earlier analysis of roughly 580 of the donors used high-throughput TCR beta sequencing to judge whether each TCR beta V gene segment behaved as functional or pseudogenic. In a later analysis, previously published TCR beta repertoires from several hundred donors were re-analyzed and high-resolution HLA genotyping was added so that TCR occurrence patterns could be studied. General findings and caveats noted by the study authors: When HLA alleles, especially DR and DQ, strongly co-occurred, TCR associations were difficult to assign to individual alleles. A further reported finding was that TCR beta sequences accurately predicted the HLA-A and HLA-B alleles for most subjects in the first cohort. Across donors, most TCR sequences were observed very rarely, whereas some public TCRs were present in many individuals. Because HLA typing was missing for some donors at each locus, association tests included only the typed subset. A group of highly shared sequence variants was considered likely to be a technical artifact of the sequencing pipeline. Because counts were too low, about 17 rarely observed V segments, including chromosome 9 orphons, were excluded from the earlier analysis of fewer than 650 of the donors. According to a later genetic analysis, donors in an Asian-associated ancestry cluster had fewer N-insertions in productive TCRs than the roughly 700-donor mean. In this cohort, only TCR beta chains were sequenced, and detectable features were limited by the absence of alpha or paired-chain data. Most CMV-associated TCR beta chains appeared to be HLA-restricted in a later analysis, and the HLA associations seemed to be driven largely by CMV exposure. Linkage disequilibrium might explain the correlated functional status among segregating V segments, but an unknown experimental factor could not be ruled out. A later analysis reported that several top co-occurrence clusters appeared linked to parvovirus B19, influenza, CMV and Epstein-Barr virus. In a later genetic analysis, a missense DCLRE1C variant was associated with V-gene and J-gene trimming of TCR beta chains, and the association was replicated in an independent cohort. In both the original and validation cohorts, the classifier was reported to diagnose cytomegalovirus status with high specificity and sensitivity. According to a later analysis, TCR association rates differed among HLA loci, with DRB1 alleles showing the most associated TCRs and HLA-C alleles showing the fewest. The authors suggested that the approach could potentially be generalized to other disease states and immunological phenotypes. Some IMGT-functional V segments, including TRBV6-2 and TRBV6-3, could not be told apart with the 87-base-pair reads, so those segments were excluded. The only immune exposure information available for the cohort was CMV serostatus. The study gave a list of some 150 TCR beta chains associated with cytomegalovirus. Presence/absence analyses assumed roughly uniform sequencing depth across donors, an assumption that may not hold. In an earlier analysis of fewer than 700 of the donors, most TCR beta V segments appeared in productive rearrangements about 87% or about 30% of the time, broadly matching IMGT annotations. A later analysis associated 16,951 TCR beta sequences with specific HLA alleles at a false discovery rate of 0.05. In a later analysis, HLA-associated TCR beta chains were found to be more clonally expanded and to have lower generation probabilities than equally common non-associated chains. In vitro tests confirmed that a few of the cytomegalovirus-associated TCR beta chains recognize cytomegalovirus antigens.

The cohort comprised fewer than 750 healthy bone marrow donors. Cohort members were all nominally healthy when sampled, although unrecorded immune exposures were likely present. The donor tested CMV seropositive, placing the donor among the roughly 300 seropositive members of the cohort. Each donor provided a peripheral blood sample, and peripheral blood mononuclear cells were used for TCR beta sequencing. The Qiagen DNeasy Blood Extraction Kit was used to extract genomic DNA from the blood cell samples. Notes on this clone: Its cognate antigen has yet to be identified. Qualities for individual bases were not recorded, and no much larger clone is one base off.

The CDR3 contains 15 residues, cysteine and phenylalanine counted. The retained sequence is limited to the CDR3, 45 bases, with the frame set at the first base. CDR1 and CDR2, looked up from the germline V gene, are ENHRY and SYGVKD. V is pared back by 0 bases and J by 3 bases, with 11 bases lying between the germline termini. Library method: the immunoSEQ multiplex PCR assay. A mixture of 60 forward primers for TCR Vbeta segments and 13 reverse primers for TCR Jbeta segments was used in the multiplex PCR. Amplification of the CDR3 region of rearranged TCR beta genes was performed with a multiplex PCR assay on genomic DNA. The Illumina HiSeq System was used to sequence the amplified TCR beta libraries as 87-base-pair reads. The original methods were these. In a later analysis, some 80 million unique TCR beta chains were counted across the 666 repertoires, and roughly 9.9 million of these chains were shared by at least two donors. To remove PCR and sequencing errors, raw reads were error-corrected and collapsed into unique sequences using a nearest-neighbor algorithm that merged closely related sequences. To assign V, D and J gene segments, CDR3 sequences were aligned to IMGT reference sequences. For a sequence to be retained, a match of at least six nucleotides was required to both a V gene segment and a J gene segment. Rearrangements were called productive when the CDR3 lacked stop codons and stayed in frame with V and J; all others were non-productive. CDR3 was defined by IMGT convention, running from the second conserved V-encoded cysteine to the conserved J-encoded phenylalanine. Sequences without an unambiguous match to a single V gene segment were excluded from the earlier analysis of 450 to 650 of the donors. In an earlier analysis of around 590 of the donors, a V segment was called functional when productive rearrangements were above 56.7%, and segregating when the standard deviation between donors exceeded 5%. A statistical classification framework was built to diagnose cytomegalovirus status from the catalog of TCR beta chain sequences. In a later analysis, V and J genes were assigned by comparing TCR nucleotide sequences against IMGT/GENE-DB human TR gene sequences. Using the TCRdist pipeline, a later analysis assigned CDR3 sequences along with most-parsimonious VDJ recombination scenarios. A later analysis defined each TCR beta chain by its CDR3 amino acid sequence plus V-gene family, and excluded reads lacking a unique V-gene family. In a later analysis, a few hundred highly shared, low-generation-probability nucleotide sequences were removed to address suspected cross-contamination and a sequencing artifact. A later analysis calculated a clonal expansion index for each public chain from normalized within-repertoire ranks of inferred template counts. A later analysis computed generation probabilities with a VDJ recombination model fitted to out-of-frame rearrangements, and checked the results against IGoR. A later analysis scored TCR-TCR, TCR-HLA and TCR-CMV co-occurrence with hypergeometric tests, applying a repertoire-size bias correction to TCR pairs. In a later analysis, false discovery rates were estimated by permuting HLA or CMV assignments 20 times. In a later analysis, co-occurring TCRs were grouped with DBSCAN, and TCRdist sequence similarity was added when clustering was performed within HLA-allele-positive subsets. Co-occurrence clustering excluded repertoires with fewer than 30,000 or more than 120,000 public chains, plus five with anomalous nucleotide sharing. As stored in TCRdb, this immuneACCESS dataset retains in-frame rearrangements with V and J assigned. A fraction of the clones does not appear; measured against another copy, unresolved V genes explain less than half of the discrepancy, and the remainder lacks a known reason. The V and J calls and clone size come from that table; D and trimming were worked out from the DNA. The sample table contains 200,000 or so clones; only one count was recorded for around 75% of them. The ten largest make up 5% to 6% of the sample.

The chain was built from TRBV10-3 and TRBJ1-1; no D gene can be assigned with confidence. The sequenced sample consisted of PBMCs. The TCR comes from a woman under 40 in good health and CMV-seropositive. The base sequence is TGTGCCATCAGTGAGTCTTCAGCAGGCTACACTGAAGCTTTCTTT. It specifies CAISESSAGYTEAFF.